These 20 T cell receptor beta chains share one sample of origin, sequenced in a study of T-cell reconstitution after alpha-beta-depleted transplantation in children. Unique molecular identifiers were incorporated when the TCRbeta library was constructed. TCRdb re-called the PCR reads through MiXCR, storing one row per CDR3 protein. The table shows about 22,000 distinct CDR3 sequences, with approximately 10% occurring only once. The sample here was PBMCs from the stem cell graft donor, taken from the stem cell graft. Source of these receptors: a human donor who donated a stem cell graft to a child with chronic granulomatous disease.

The table lists this clonotype with many counts. The CDR3 loop reads CASSEAYNEQFF. The CDR3, as DNA: TGTGCCAGCAGCGAGGCTTACAATGAGCAGTTCTTC. The genes are TRBV7-9 and TRBJ2-1, with D uncertain. The V and J ends lost 5 bases and 4 bases respectively, with 6 bases between them. Per germline, CDR1 SEHNR and CDR2 FQNEAQ (reference sequence). CDR3 size: 12 residues.

This clonotype was counted ten times or more. The V gene is TRBV28, the J gene TRBJ2-6; D is undetermined. V lost 5 bases and J lost 0, with 17 bases in between. CDR3 length: 18 amino acids. Germline V CDR1 and CDR2: MDHEN, SYDVKM. The CDR3 sequence: CASSTGQEPSSGANVLTF. The CDR3 coding sequence is TGTGCCAGCAGTACCGGCCAGGAACCCTCCTCTGGGGCCAACGTCCTGACTTTC. Full variable domain (missing parts from reference TRBV28 and TRBJ2-6): DVKVTQSSRYLVKRTGEKVFLECVQDMDHENMFWYRQDPGLGLRLIYFSYDVKMKEKGDIPEGYSVSREKKERFSLILESASTNQTSMYLCASSTGQEPSSGANVLTFGAGSRLTVL.

The CDR3 sequence is CASSLVEDPGFLKNEQFF. As DNA, the CDR3 is TGTGCCAGCAGCTTAGTAGAAGATCCCGGATTCCTTAAGAATGAGCAGTTCTTC. The V gene is TRBV7-8, the J gene TRBJ2-1; D gene ambiguous. There are 18 residues in the CDR3. Between the trimmed V and J ends, which lost 1 base and 7 bases, there was a span of 23 bases. The V gene's germline CDR1 is SGHVS and CDR2 FQNEAQ.

At least ten counts were recorded for this clonotype. The V gene is TRBV29-1, the J gene TRBJ1-2; D gene unclear. Per germline, CDR1 SQVTM and CDR2 ANQGSEA. The CDR3 length is 10 residues. V lost 4 bases and J lost 8, with 8 bases in between. CDR3 loop: CSVGQAGYTF. The CDR3 DNA reads TGCAGCGTTGGCCAGGCGGGCTACACCTTC.

At least ten counts were recorded for this clonotype. The chain uses TRBV5-1 and TRBJ1-1, with a tentative D call TRBD1 (6 bases). CDR3 length: 16 amino acids. Trimming left V 0 bases short and J 1 base short, with 13 bases between. CDR1 SGHRS and CDR2 YFSETQ come from the germline V gene. The CDR3 loop is CASSLASQGANTEAFF. DNA for the CDR3: TGCGCCAGCAGCTTGGCGTCACAGGGCGCGAACACTGAAGCTTTCTTT. The complete variable domain, with remaining parts taken from reference TRBV5-1 and TRBJ1-1, reads KAGVTQTPRYLIKTRGQQVTLSCSPISGHRSVSWYQQTPGQGLQFLFEYFSETQRNKGNFPGRFSGRQFSNSRSEMNVSTLELGDSALYLCASSLASQGANTEAFFGQGTRLTVV.

This clonotype was recorded many times. The J gene is TRBJ1-2, the V gene TRBV5-1; TRBD1 agrees at 7 bases. Germline CDR1 and CDR2: SGHRS and YFSETQ. J lost 7 bases, V lost 7 bases, and 7 bases had no gene match. The CDR3 runs to 12 residues. CDR3 in DNA: TGCGCCAGCCGAACAGGGGAGAGTGGCTACACCTTC. It encodes CASRTGESGYTF. Supplemented by reference TRBV5-1 and TRBJ1-2, the full variable domain reads KAGVTQTPRYLIKTRGQQVTLSCSPISGHRSVSWYQQTPGQGLQFLFEYFSETQRNKGNFPGRFSGRQFSNSRSEMNVSTLELGDSALYLCASRTGESGYTFGSGTRLTVV.

In its sample, this clonotype was seen many times. The chain uses TRBV6-4 and TRBJ2-1; D might be TRBD1 (5 bases). The V gene's germline CDR1 is MRHNA and CDR2 SNTAGT. This CDR3 contains 14 residues. Trimming took 5 bases from V and 6 from J, leaving 14 bases between them. The CDR3 sequence is CASSSGILGNEQFF. The DNA for the CDR3 is TGTGCCAGCAGTTCAGGGATTCTGGGCAATGAGCAGTTCTTC.

The rearrangement joins TRBV5-1 to TRBJ1-1; a weak D match, TRBD1 (6 bases). Germline V gives CDR1 SGHRS, CDR2 YFSETQ. V was trimmed by 1 base and J by 3 bases, leaving 19 bases between them. This CDR3 region has 17 residues. The CDR3 reads CASSLLPLGRGDTEAFF. CDR3 nucleotides: TGCGCCAGCAGCTTGCTTCCCCTGGGCAGGGGTGACACTGAAGCTTTCTTT. The full variable domain, rest sourced from reference TRBV5-1 and TRBJ1-1, is KAGVTQTPRYLIKTRGQQVTLSCSPISGHRSVSWYQQTPGQGLQFLFEYFSETQRNKGNFPGRFSGRQFSNSRSEMNVSTLELGDSALYLCASSLLPLGRGDTEAFFGQGTRLTVV.

This clonotype has a count of ten or more. The gene calls are TRBV7-2 and TRBJ2-6; tentatively, D is TRBD2 (6 bases). The CDR3 runs 18 residues. V shed 2 bases and J shed 0 bases, with 14 bases lying between them. Germline V CDR1 and CDR2: SGHTA, FQGNSA. CDR3 protein: CASSLSPSASSGANVLTF. CDR3 coding DNA: TGTGCCAGCAGCTTATCGCCTAGCGCCAGCTCTGGGGCCAACGTCCTGACTTTC. The full variable domain, with the rest looked up from reference TRBV7-2 and TRBJ2-6, is GAGVSQSPSNKVTEKGKDVELRCDPISGHTALYWYRQSLGQGLEFLIYFQGNSAPDKSGLPSDRFSAERTGGSVSTLTIQRTQQEDSAVYLCASSLSPSASSGANVLTFGAGSRLTVL.

There are many counts of this clonotype. The gene calls are TRBV20-1 and TRBJ1-5, with D possibly matching TRBD1 (5 bases). The germline V and J ends were trimmed by 0 bases and 8 bases, with 17 bases remaining between them. Germline values: CDR1 DFQATT, CDR2 SNEGSKA (reference sequence). The CDR3 consists of 15 residues. The CDR3 spells CSARDGAGLLKPQHF. CDR3 DNA: TGCAGTGCTAGAGATGGGGCAGGGTTATTGAAGCCCCAGCATTTT.

This clonotype was counted at least ten times. The chain couples TRBV20-1 to TRBJ1-2, with D perhaps matching TRBD1 (5 bases). The CDR3 is 13 amino acids. V dropped 5 bases and J dropped 8 bases, with 18 bases sitting between them. Germline assignment: CDR1 DFQATT and CDR2 SNEGSKA (reference sequence). DNA for the CDR3: TGCAGTGCTTATTCTACGGCCCCAGGGGGCTACACCTTC. It translates to CSAYSTAPGGYTF.

The sample holds many counts of this clonotype. The chain employs TRBV13 and TRBJ2-7; the D gene could be TRBD1 or TRBD2 (6 bases each). This CDR3 is built from 12 residues. Germline loops: CDR1 PRHDT, CDR2 FYEKMQ (reference sequence). V dropped 4 bases and J dropped 8 bases, with 12 bases sitting between them. The DNA for the CDR3 is TGTGCCAGCAGCTCCCGAGGGGGGAAGCAGTACTTC. The encoded protein is CASSSRGGKQYF.

Of note for this clonotype: A read error may account for a junction end that differs from germline. The rearrangement uses TRBV28 and TRBJ2-7, with D perhaps matching TRBD2 (5 bases). CDR1 MDHEN and CDR2 SYDVKM come from the germline V gene. The CDR3 covers 13 residues. The CDR3 sequence is CASSFRGLSGQYF. The CDR3 DNA sequence: TGCGCCAGCAGTTTCCGTGGTTTAAGCGGGCAGTACTTC.

This clonotype was counted many times. The chain has TRBV12-3 or TRBV12-4 and TRBJ1-1, with a tentative D call TRBD1 (5 bases). V lost 7 bases, J lost 0 bases, and 12 bases lay in between. The CDR3 loop spans 14 amino acids. The CDR3 nucleotides are TGTGCCAGCACCCTGGGGCACTTGAACACTGAAGCTTTCTTT. Protein sequence: CASTLGHLNTEAFF.

In its sample, this clonotype was seen many times. The rearrangement uses TRBV25-1 and TRBJ2-1, with a weak D call TRBD1 (6 bases). The CDR3 runs 16 residues. The V and J ends lost 4 bases and 4 bases respectively, with 17 bases between them. Germline V gene lookup returns CDR1 MGHDK and CDR2 SYGVNS. The CDR3, as DNA: TGTGCCAGCAGTGGCGACAGGCCGCGCCGGTACAATGAGCAGTTCTTC. Translated: CASSGDRPRRYNEQFF.

By sample share, this clonotype is medium-sized. V and J are TRBV7-6 and TRBJ2-1; no definite D call. The germline gives CDR1 SGHVS, CDR2 FNYEAQ. Trimming took off 6 bases at V and 13 bases at J, with 16 bases between the two ends. The CDR3 is 12 residues long. The CDR3 here is CASSIAHGNQFF. CDR3 sequence (DNA): TGTGCCAGCAGTATAGCACATGGTAACCAGTTCTTC.

This clonotype was counted many times. The gene calls are TRBV7-2 and TRBJ2-1; no clear D. The CDR3 is made up of 13 amino acids. In germline, CDR1 is SGHTA, CDR2 FQGNSA. Trimming stripped 1 base from V and 5 bases from J, with 6 bases between. This CDR3 reads CASSLVPHNEQFF. The CDR3, as DNA: TGTGCCAGCAGCTTAGTTCCGCACAATGAGCAGTTCTTC. Full variable domain (remainder filled in from reference TRBV7-2 and TRBJ2-1): GAGVSQSPSNKVTEKGKDVELRCDPISGHTALYWYRQSLGQGLEFLIYFQGNSAPDKSGLPSDRFSAERTGGSVSTLTIQRTQQEDSAVYLCASSLVPHNEQFFGPGTRLTVL.

This clonotype was recorded at least ten times. The V call is TRBV28, the J call TRBJ2-2; D is undetermined. Deletions cut 3 bases from V and 4 bases from J, with 6 bases between. This CDR3 is built from 13 residues. Per the germline V gene, CDR1 is MDHEN and CDR2 is SYDVKM. CDR3 DNA sequence: TGTGCCAGCAGTTTCAGGAGCACCGGGGAGCTGTTTTTT. Translated: CASSFRSTGELFF.

This clonotype was detected many times. This sequence joins TRBV27 and TRBJ2-7, with D unclear. The CDR3 is made up of 13 amino acids. The germline gives CDR1 MNHEY, CDR2 SMNVEV (reference sequence). Between the trimmed V and J ends, which lost 5 bases and 1 base, there was a span of 9 bases. CDR3 sequence (DNA): TGTGCCAGCAGTCTTTCAATGTCCTACGAGCAGTACTTC. Protein product: CASSLSMSYEQYF.

The gene calls are TRBV5-5 and TRBJ2-5; D remains ambiguous. CDR1 and CDR2 (germline): SGHKS, YYEKEE (reference sequence). V lost 8 bases to trimming and J lost 5 bases, with 7 bases between them. The CDR3 contains 10 residues. DNA of the CDR3: TGTGCCAGTTTGGGGGAGACCCAGTACTTC. Amino acids: CASLGETQYF.